This entry lists 3 T cell receptor beta chains sequenced from one sample in a study of T cells in Graves' hyperthyroidism and ophthalmopathy. RNA transcripts provided the source from which TCR beta CDR3 regions were amplified. Primed by the HTBI set, a first-round RT-PCR was run on the TCR CDR3. TCRdb called the multiplex PCR reads again in MiXCR, with one record for every CDR3 protein. In the table there are hundreds of thousands of distinct CDR3 sequences, around 22% of which are singletons. The sequencing sample was made of blood. The receptors here all came from a man younger than 40 with Graves' ophthalmopathy.

This clonotype was found a few times. The chain joins TRBV28 to TRBJ1-5, with 10 bases identical to TRBD1. Per germline, CDR1 MDHEN and CDR2 SYDVKM. The CDR3 spans 15 residues. V shed 3 bases, J shed 5 bases, and the junction held 4 bases outside the gene matches. The CDR3 sequence: CASSLTGGSDQPQHF. As DNA, the CDR3 is TGTGCCAGCAGTTTGACAGGGGGCTCGGATCAGCCCCAGCATTTT.

This clonotype was detected many times. The chain joins TRBV11-2 to TRBJ2-7; TRBD1 matches at 8 bases. CDR3 size: 15 residues. Per the germline V gene, CDR1 is SGHAT and CDR2 is FQNNGV. V shed 4 bases, J shed 2 bases, and the junction held 7 bases outside the gene matches. The CDR3 protein is CASSSTTGAAYEQYF. The CDR3 DNA reads TGTGCCAGCAGCTCGACGACAGGGGCGGCCTACGAGCAGTACTTC.

This clonotype was detected many times. The genes are TRBV24-1 and TRBJ2-3, with D possibly being TRBD1 or TRBD2 (5 bases each). Germline V gene sequence: CDR1 KGHDR, CDR2 SFDVKD. The CDR3 contains 15 residues. Deletions cut 1 base from V and 2 bases from J, with 9 bases between. CDR3 loop: CATSDFGDHTDTQYF. The CDR3, as DNA: TGTGCCACCAGTGATTTCGGGGACCACACAGATACGCAGTATTTT.